Shown below are 30 T cell receptor beta chains from a single sample sequenced in a study of metastatic and nonmetastatic thyroid tumors. Each patient came to thyroid surgery without any prior treatment (of any kind). Using MiXCR, TCRdb reanalyzed the PCR reads. There are roughly 89,000 clones in the sample; around 12% occur only once, and over 7% lies in the top ten. The sequenced sample was tumor tissue. Receptors originate from a female donor with papillary thyroid cancer or a benign thyroid nodule (not recorded which). Some clones in this sample may be carry-over from other donors' samples.

A note on this clone: Since a much larger clone is just one base distant, this may be a read error. The gene calls are TRBV6-1 and TRBJ2-1; D gene unclear. The CDR3 is made up of 13 amino acids. In germline, CDR1 is MNHNS, CDR2 SASEGT. Here the CDR3 reads CASSETYYNDQFF. CDR3 bases: TGTGCCAGCAGTGAAACCTACTACAATGATCAGTTCTTC.

This clone was recorded at least ten times. The identical CDR3 is also encoded by other nucleotide sequences in the sample. The CDR3 DNA reads TGTGCCAGCAGGGGGTTCCTGAACACTGAAGCTTTCTTT. It is translated as CASRGFLNTEAFF. The V and J genes are TRBV27 and TRBJ1-1; D ambiguous. The CDR3 contains 13 residues. Germline CDR1 reads MNHEY; CDR2 reads SMNVEV (reference sequence). The ends were cut back, 6 bases at V and 0 bases at J, with 8 bases in the middle.

Worth noting for this clone: The CDR3 does not close with the conserved phenylalanine or tryptophan, likely indicating a read error. It is unclear where the CDR3 begins or ends on the DNA, so no DNA is shown, and the CDR3 is as TCRdb lists it. This chain joins TRBV7-6 and TRBJ2-7; the table's D call, TRBD1, has no DNA check behind it. Germline V gene sequence: CDR1 SGHVS, CDR2 FNYEAQ. The CDR3 is 15 amino acids long, termini counted. The CDR3 sequence: CASSLGVGEGYEKYL.

This clone was counted at least ten times. The genes are TRBV28 and TRBJ1-4; 7 bases fit TRBD1. V lost 2 bases and J lost 3; bases outside the gene matches: 9. The CDR3 is made up of 17 amino acids. CDR1 is MDHEN, CDR2 SYDVKM, per germline. DNA of the CDR3: TGTGCCAGCAGTTTAAGCCCCCAAGACAGGGCTAATGAAAAACTGTTTTTT. This codes for CASSLSPQDRANEKLFF.

This clone was detected ten times or more. The chain couples TRBV6-1 to TRBJ1-6; no clear D. The V and J ends lost 2 bases and 7 bases respectively, with 9 bases between them. The CDR3 has 14 amino acids. Germline V gene sequence: CDR1 MNHNS, CDR2 SASEGT. CDR3 residues: CASSEHRNNSPLHF. CDR3 DNA sequence: TGTGCCAGCAGTGAACACAGAAACAATTCACCCCTCCACTTT.

This chain joins TRBV5-4 and TRBJ2-2, with 9 positions matching TRBD2. Per germline, CDR1 SGHNT and CDR2 YYREEE (reference sequence). Trimming at V came to 0 bases and at J to 5 bases, leaving 8 bases not matched to a gene. This CDR3 is 17 amino acids long. CDR3 bases: TGTGCCAGCAGCTTGGCCAGGGGACTAGCCGGGACCGGGGAGCTGTTTTTT. This translates into CASSLARGLAGTGELFF.

This clone was detected many times. The chain employs TRBV11-1 and TRBJ2-3, with 9 bases matching TRBD1. Germline V gene sequence: CDR1 SGHAT, CDR2 FQDESV (reference sequence). This CDR3 comprises 14 residues. Trimming cost V 5 bases and J 5 bases; bases outside gene matches: 5. DNA of the CDR3: TGTGCCAGCAGCCACCGGGACAGGGTAGATACGCAGTATTTT. Translated, it gives CASSHRDRVDTQYF.

This clone counts as medium-sized. The chain links TRBV2 to TRBJ2-1, with D possibly matching TRBD1 (5 bases). The CDR3 is 13 amino acids. CDR1 is SNHLY and CDR2 is FYNNEI in the germline V gene. V was cut by 4 bases and J by 7 bases, with 11 bases left in between. The CDR3 is CASSGQGRNEQFF. The CDR3 DNA reads TGTGCCAGCAGTGGCCAGGGTCGGAATGAGCAGTTCTTC.

This clone showed up just a few times. A much larger clone differs by one base, so this may be a read error. The rearrangement joins TRBV5-4 to TRBJ2-7; TRBD2 matches 9 bases. CDR3 length equals 15 residues. Germline CDR1 and CDR2: SGHNT and YYREEE (reference sequence). CDR3 sequence reads: CASSLAGGSSYEHYF. The DNA of the CDR3 is TGTGCCAGCAGTTTGGCGGGAGGGAGCTCCTACGAGCATTACTTC.

At least ten counts were recorded for this clone. The gene calls are TRBV6-1 and TRBJ1-1; D remains unclear. Germline CDR1 and CDR2: MNHNS and SASEGT. The V end lost 6 bases, the J end lost 4 bases, and 9 bases lay between the germline ends. The CDR3 runs 12 residues. The CDR3 DNA reads as TGTGCCAGCAGCAACCGACGCACTGAAGCTTTCTTT. Protein product: CASSNRRTEAFF.

This clone appeared many times. The chain employs TRBV12-3 or TRBV12-4 and TRBJ1-1; D is ambiguous. The CDR3 is made up of 13 amino acids. The V end lost 3 bases, the J end lost 1 base, and 6 bases lay between the germline ends. The DNA of the CDR3 is TGTGCCAGCAGTTTGGGAGGGAACACTGAAGCTTTCTTT. It codes for CASSLGGNTEAFF.

This clone was found many times. This chain links TRBV2 with TRBJ1-5; D perhaps matches TRBD1 (6 bases). Germline CDR1 is SNHLY and CDR2 is FYNNEI. V lost 5 bases to trimming and J lost 5 bases, with 10 bases between them. The CDR3 consists of 13 residues. CDR3 bases: TGTGCCAGCAGTATACAGGGACATCAGCCCCAGCATTTT. Translation: CASSIQGHQPQHF. The whole variable domain, filled in from reference TRBV2 and TRBJ1-5, reads EPEVTQTPSHQVTQMGQEVILRCVPISNHLYFYWYRQILGQKVEFLVSFYNNEISEKSEIFDDQFSVERPDGSNFTLKIRSTKLEDSAMYFCASSIQGHQPQHFGDGTRLSIL.

This clone came up many times. The V call is TRBV30, the J call TRBJ1-2; 7 bases match TRBD1. The CDR3 has 13 residues. Trimming took 4 bases from V and 8 from J; bases not matched to a gene: 10. Germline V lookup: CDR1 GTSNPN, CDR2 SVGIG (reference sequence). As DNA, the CDR3 is TGTGCCTGGAATATCAGGGGGGAAGAGGGCTACACCTTC. It is translated as CAWNIRGEEGYTF.

This clone was found a few times. This may come from a read error, since a much larger clone is one base off. Other DNA sequences from this sample encode an identical CDR3 as well. The chain carries TRBV20-1 and TRBJ1-2, with TRBD1 matching over 7 bases. The CDR3 covers 14 residues. V was clipped by 6 bases and J by 13 bases; unmatched bases: 20. Per the germline V gene, CDR1 is DFQATT and CDR2 is SNEGSKA (reference sequence). CDR3 residues: CSAPDVGGQRDATF. The CDR3 DNA follows: TGCAGTGCACCCGACGTGGGGGGACAGAGGGATGCCACCTTC.

This clone was seen ten or more times. This chain links TRBV10-3 with TRBJ2-7, with 7 bases matching TRBD1. V was clipped by 0 bases and J by 5 bases; unmatched bases: 7. The CDR3 extends over 15 amino acids. Germline V lookup: CDR1 ENHRY, CDR2 SYGVKD. CDR3 coding DNA: TGTGCCATCAGTGAGTCCACAGGGGAGTTCCACGAGCAGTACTTC. Amino acid sequence: CAISESTGEFHEQYF.

Ten or more counts support this clone. This chain joins TRBV5-4 and TRBJ2-7; TRBD2 is a possible D gene (7 bases). This CDR3 has 12 amino acids. V dropped 4 bases and J dropped 7 bases, with 12 bases sitting between them. Germline V CDR1 and CDR2: SGHNT, YYREEE (reference sequence). For the CDR3, the DNA is TGTGCCAGCAGCAGAAGGGGGGGGGAGCAGTACTTC. It is translated as CASSRRGGEQYF.

This clone showed up many times. The chain links TRBV20-1 to TRBJ2-5, with 7 bases identical to TRBD1. Unmatched junction bases numbered 8, after V lost 3 bases and J lost 1 base. Germline V gene data show CDR1 as DFQATT and CDR2 as SNEGSKA (reference sequence). This CDR3 contains 15 residues. As DNA, the CDR3 is TGCAGTGCTAGGATCACCGGGACAGTCCAAGAGACCCAGTACTTC. Amino acid sequence: CSARITGTVQETQYF.

With respect to this clone: A single base separates this from a much larger clone, so it may be a read error. The V call is TRBV4-2, the J call TRBJ2-1, with D possibly matching TRBD1 (6 bases). Germline lookup yields CDR1 LGHNA and CDR2 YNFKEQ. Trimming took off 6 bases at V and 5 bases at J, with 14 bases between the two ends. The CDR3 covers 14 residues. Here the CDR3 reads CASRAAGVDNEQFF. CDR3 coding DNA: TGTGCCAGCAGAGCGGCAGGGGTCGACAATGAGCAGTTCTTC.

Turning to this clone: Being one base from a much bigger clone, this may be a read error. This rearrangement joins TRBV5-1 to TRBJ1-1; TRBD1 matches at 9 bases. This CDR3 has 15 residues. Germline CDR1 and CDR2: SGHRS and YFSETQ. V shed 0 bases and J 5 bases; nucleotides not matched to a gene: 5. The CDR3 DNA follows: TGCGCCAGCAGCTTGGCCACGACAGGGGGGACTGAAGCTTTCTTT. This codes for CASSLATTGGTEAFF.

This clone was detected many times. The chain couples TRBV5-1 to TRBJ2-2, with 10 bases identical to TRBD2. CDR3 size: 16 residues. Germline V lookup: CDR1 SGHRS, CDR2 YFSETQ. The J segment lost 8 bases and the V segment lost 0 bases, leaving 7 bases of the junction unmatched. CDR3 sequence (DNA): TGCGCCAGCAGCTTGGTTCTAGCGGGAGATGAGGGGGAGCTGTTTTTT. Protein: CASSLVLAGDEGELFF.

This clone was found many times. A read error may explain this, as a much larger clone is one base away. The gene calls are TRBV12-3 or TRBV12-4 and TRBJ1-5, with D perhaps matching TRBD1 (5 bases). This CDR3 comprises 15 residues. Trimming removed 6 bases from V and 2 bases from J, with 14 bases in between. The CDR3 is CASSPGRGGNQPQHF. For the CDR3, the DNA is TGTGCCAGCAGCCCGGGACGGGGAGGCAATCAGCCCCAGCATTTT.

This clone was counted at least ten times. Additional DNA sequences in this sample encode the identical CDR3. CDR3 amino acids: CSVRQTAGELFF. The CDR3 DNA follows: TGCAGCGTGCGACAGACTGCCGGGGAGCTGTTTTTT. J is TRBJ2-2 and V is TRBV29-1, with D possibly being TRBD1 (5 bases). This CDR3 is built from 12 residues. Germline CDR1 is SQVTM and CDR2 is ANQGSEA. V lost 6 bases and J 6 bases, leaving 11 bases between the germline ends.

This clone was recorded at least ten times. J is TRBJ2-1 and V is TRBV11-2; 10 bases line up with TRBD2. This CDR3 is built from 16 residues. Germline CDR1 and CDR2: SGHAT and FQNNGV. Trimming at V came to 4 bases and at J to 2 bases, leaving 5 bases not matched to a gene. CDR3 sequence: CASSSVAGGTYNEQFF. The CDR3 bases are TGTGCCAGCAGCTCCGTAGCGGGAGGAACCTACAATGAGCAGTTCTTC.

V is TRBV6-2 or TRBV6-3 and J is TRBJ1-6; tentative D call: TRBD1 (5 bases). The CDR3 is 12 amino acids. Trimming cost V 8 bases and J 9 bases, with 11 bases left between them. Germline CDR1 MNHEY, CDR2 SVGEGT. The CDR3 reads CASFLGGSPLHF. DNA for the CDR3: TGTGCCAGCTTCCTGGGGGGTTCACCCCTCCACTTT.

By sample share, this clone is medium-sized. The V and J genes are TRBV27 and TRBJ2-7, with 7 bases identical to TRBD1. V dropped 8 bases and J dropped 1; count of bases not matched to a gene: 14. Germline loops: CDR1 MNHEY, CDR2 SMNVEV (reference sequence). This CDR3 has 16 amino acids. The CDR3: CASRHLGQRQSYEQYF. For the CDR3, the DNA is TGTGCCAGCCGCCACTTGGGACAGCGACAATCCTACGAGCAGTACTTC.

The sample holds a few counts of this clone. A much larger clone differs by one base, so this may be a read error. This sequence joins TRBV13 and TRBJ1-1; weak D call: TRBD1 (6 bases). This CDR3 spans 13 amino acids. In germline, CDR1 is PRHDT, CDR2 FYEKMQ (reference sequence). This CDR3 reads CANSLGQQREAFF. The CDR3 DNA reads TGTGCCAACAGCTTAGGACAGCAGCGAGAAGCTTTCTTT.

This clone was seen at least ten times. The rearrangement joins TRBV7-9 to TRBJ2-1, with 7 positions matching TRBD1. Losses at the gene ends were 4 bases for V and 11 bases for J; bases not matched to a gene: 5. Germline V gene lookup returns CDR1 SEHNR and CDR2 FQNEAQ (reference sequence). The CDR3 is 12 amino acids. The CDR3 nucleotides read TGTGCCAGCAGCTCAGGACAGGACAAGCAGTTCTTC. Translation gives CASSSGQDKQFF.

Ten or more counts support this clone. This sequence joins TRBV29-1 and TRBJ2-4; D is tentatively TRBD1 or TRBD2 (5 bases each). V was clipped by 1 base and J by 9 bases, with 10 bases between them. Germline V gives CDR1 SQVTM, CDR2 ANQGSEA. This CDR3 has 12 residues. The CDR3 here is CSVEGGLGIQYF. In DNA, the CDR3 is TGCAGCGTTGAAGGGGGGTTGGGCATTCAGTACTTC.

As to this clone: A much larger clone sits a single nucleotide away, making a read error possible. V usage is TRBV6-2 or TRBV6-3 and J usage is TRBJ2-2; D is unclear. The CDR3 covers 13 residues. CDR1 and CDR2 (germline): MNHEY, SVGEGT. V lost 7 bases and J 1 base, leaving 7 bases between the germline ends. The CDR3 region is CASMDLNTGELFF. CDR3 in DNA: TGTGCCAGCATGGACCTGAACACCGGGGAGCTGTTTTTT.

This clone has a handful of counts. A much larger clone differs from this one at a single base, so this may be a read error. The chain links TRBV12-5 to TRBJ1-2; D is perhaps TRBD1 (5 bases). The CDR3 spans 13 residues. The germline V gene has CDR1 LGHNT and CDR2 FRNRAP. The chain's CDR3 is CASGSQTDYCYTF. DNA of the CDR3: TGTGCTAGTGGTTCGCAGACAGACTATTGCTACACCTTC.